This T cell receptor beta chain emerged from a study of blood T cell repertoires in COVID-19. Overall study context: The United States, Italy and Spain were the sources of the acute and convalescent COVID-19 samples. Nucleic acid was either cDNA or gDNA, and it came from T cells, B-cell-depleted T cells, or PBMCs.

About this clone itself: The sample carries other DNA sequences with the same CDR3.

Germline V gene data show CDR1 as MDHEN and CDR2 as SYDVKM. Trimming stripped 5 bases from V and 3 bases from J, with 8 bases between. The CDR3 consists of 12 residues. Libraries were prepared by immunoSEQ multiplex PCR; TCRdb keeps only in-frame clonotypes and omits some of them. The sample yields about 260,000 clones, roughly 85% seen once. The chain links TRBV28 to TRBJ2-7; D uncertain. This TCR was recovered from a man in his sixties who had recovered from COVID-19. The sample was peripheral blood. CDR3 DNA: TGTGCCAGCAGTCCCCCTCTCTACGAGCAGTACTTC. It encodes CASSPPLYEQYF.